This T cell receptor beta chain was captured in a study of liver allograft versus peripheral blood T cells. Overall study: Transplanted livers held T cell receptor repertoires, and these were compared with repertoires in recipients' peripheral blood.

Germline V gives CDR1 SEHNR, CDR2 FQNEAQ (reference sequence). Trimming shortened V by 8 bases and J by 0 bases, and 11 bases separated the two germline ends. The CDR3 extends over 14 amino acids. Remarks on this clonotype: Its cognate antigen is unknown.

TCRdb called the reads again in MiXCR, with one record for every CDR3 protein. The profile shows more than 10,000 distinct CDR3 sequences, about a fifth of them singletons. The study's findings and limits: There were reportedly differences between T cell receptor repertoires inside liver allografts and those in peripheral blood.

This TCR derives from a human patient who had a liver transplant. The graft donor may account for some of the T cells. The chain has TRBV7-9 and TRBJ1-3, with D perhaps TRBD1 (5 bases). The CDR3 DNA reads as TGTGCCAGCCGCCAAGGGGCCTCTGGAAACACCATATATTTT. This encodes CASRQGASGNTIYF.